This is a list of T cell receptor beta chains from one sample in a study of CD8 T cells in Susac syndrome. TCRdb fed the immunoSEQ multiplex PCR reads into MiXCR, producing one record per CDR3 protein. Of some 190,000 distinct CDR3 sequences listed, about 95% are singletons. Sequencing was performed on CD4+ T cells from PBMCs. Source of these receptors: a human donor in good health. The CDR3 runs from the conserved cysteine through the conserved F or W. The D gene is left open where the match is weak. Expanded clones are given a class, and other clones once, few, many or no size at all.

. | TRBJ2-5 | TRBD1 | TRBV4-3 | TGCGCCAGCAGCCAAGGACGACAGGGTCAAGAGACCCAGTACTTC | CASSQGRQGQETQYF
. | TRBJ1-5 | . | TRBV7-2 | TGTGCCAGCAGCTTAGAGTCAGGGGTCAATCAGCCCCAGCATTTT | CASSLESGVNQPQHF
. | TRBJ2-1 | TRBD2 | TRBV29-1 | TGCAGCGTTGCTGGGACTAGCGGGACCAATGAGCAGTTCTTC | CSVAGTSGTNEQFF
. | TRBJ2-7 | . | TRBV27 | TGTGCCAGCAGTTTCGGCAAGCCCCCCTACGAGCAGTACTTC | CASSFGKPPYEQYF
. | TRBJ2-3 | . | TRBV27 | TGTGCCAGCACCGAAAGAGGAGTTCATACGCAGTATTTT | CASTERGVHTQYF
. | TRBJ2-1 | . | TRBV9 | TGTGCCAGCAGCCACAGCCCGGTAGCGGCCTCCTACAATGAGCAGTTCTTC | CASSHSPVAASYNEQFF
. | TRBJ2-1 | . | TRBV12-3/TRBV12-4 | TGTGCCAGCAGCCCGGACCCTCCACACAATGAGCAGTTCTTC | CASSPDPPHNEQFF
. | TRBJ2-7 | TRBD1 | TRBV27 | TGTGCCAGCAGTCCGCTGAGGACAGGGTGGACCTACGAGCAGTACTTC | CASSPLRTGWTYEQYF
. | TRBJ2-1 | . | TRBV3-1 | TGTGCCAGCACCCCATCGACCGGGGAGCAGTTCTTC | CASTPSTGEQFF
. | TRBJ2-7 | . | TRBV29-1 | TGCAGCGTTAGGAGGGAGGACGAGCAGTACTTC | CSVRREDEQYF
. | TRBJ2-7 | . | TRBV7-2 | TGTGCCAGCAGCTTAATCCTTAGGTGGGAGCAGTACTTC | CASSLILRWEQYF
. | TRBJ2-1 | TRBD2 | TRBV30 | TGTGCCTGGGCTAGCGGTTCCTACAATGAGCAGTTCTTC | CAWASGSYNEQFF
. | TRBJ2-3 | TRBD2 | TRBV5-4 | TGTGCCAGCAGCTACCTAGCGGGAGGGCTCAAGACAGATACGCAGTATTTT | CASSYLAGGLKTDTQYF
. | TRBJ1-2 | . | TRBV29-1 | TGCAGCGTTGAAGTGGGGGGGCGCGGTATCTATGGCTACACCTTC | CSVEVGGRGIYGYTF
. | TRBJ1-5 | . | TRBV7-3 | TGTGCCAGCAGCTTAAACGGGCAGAGCAATCAGCCCCAGCATTTT | CASSLNGQSNQPQHF
. | TRBJ2-1 | TRBD1 | TRBV4-1 | TGCGCCAGCAGCCACCCCAGGGGGAGCCTAGGGGCCGAGCAGTTCTTC | CASSHPRGSLGAEQFF
. | TRBJ2-7 | TRBD1 | TRBV27 | TGTGCCAGCAGTAAGCCGGGACAGGGGTTCTACGAGCAGTACTTC | CASSKPGQGFYEQYF
once | TRBJ1-1 | . | TRBV27 | TGTGCCAGCAGGGAGAGGGGTGGTGAAGCTTTCTTT | CASRERGGEAFF
. | TRBJ2-7 | . | TRBV18 | TGTGCCAGCTCACCGGAAGGGGGCTACGAGCAGTACTTC | CASSPEGGYEQYF
. | TRBJ2-1 | . | TRBV30 | TGTGCCTGGAAGTATTCGGGACATAAGTACAATGAGCAGTTCTTC | CAWKYSGHKYNEQFF
few | TRBJ2-7 | TRBD1 | TRBV5-1 | TGCGCCAGCAGCTTGGAGACAGGGACGTACGAGCAGTACTTC | CASSLETGTYEQYF
. | TRBJ2-1 | . | TRBV27 | TGTGCCAGCAGTTTAACGACAAGCTCCTACAATGAGCAGTTCTTC | CASSLTTSSYNEQFF
. | TRBJ2-5 | . | TRBV4-2 | TGTGCCAGCAGGGGACGGTTCCAAGAGACCCAGTACTTC | CASRGRFQETQYF
. | TRBJ2-7 | TRBD1 | TRBV4-1 | TGCGCCAGCAGCCAAGATCGAAGGACAGGGGGCTACGAGCAGTACTTC | CASSQDRRTGGYEQYF
. | TRBJ2-2 | . | TRBV7-2 | TGTGCCAGCAGCCACTGGGGAAGGGGGACGAACACCGGGGAGCTGTTTTTT | CASSHWGRGTNTGELFF